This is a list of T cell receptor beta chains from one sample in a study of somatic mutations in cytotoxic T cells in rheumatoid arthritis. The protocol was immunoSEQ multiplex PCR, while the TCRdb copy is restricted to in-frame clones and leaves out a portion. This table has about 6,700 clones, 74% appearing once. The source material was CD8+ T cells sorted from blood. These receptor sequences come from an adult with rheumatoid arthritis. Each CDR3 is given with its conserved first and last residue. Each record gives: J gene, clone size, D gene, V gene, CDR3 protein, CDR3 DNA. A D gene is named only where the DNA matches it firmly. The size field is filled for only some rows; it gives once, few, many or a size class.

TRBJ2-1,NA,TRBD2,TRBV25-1,CASSVASGNNEQFF,TGTGCCAGCAGTGTGGCTAGCGGGAACAATGAGCAGTTCTTC
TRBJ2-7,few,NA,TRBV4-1,CASSQAGKRYEQYF,TGCGCCAGCAGCCAAGCAGGGAAACGATACGAGCAGTACTTC
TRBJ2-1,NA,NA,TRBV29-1,CSVLYRLEQFF,TGCAGCGTTCTCTATCGGCTTGAGCAGTTCTTC
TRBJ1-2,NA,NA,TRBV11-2,CASSSLMGRDYGYTF,TGTGCCAGCAGCAGCCTGATGGGAAGGGACTATGGCTACACCTTC
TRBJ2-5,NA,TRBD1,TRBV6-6,CASSRGTAPVGTQYF,TGTGCCAGCAGTAGAGGGACAGCCCCCGTGGGGACCCAGTACTTC
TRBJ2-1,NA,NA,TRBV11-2,CASRFLGGNEQFF,TGTGCCAGCAGATTCCTAGGGGGCAATGAGCAGTTCTTC
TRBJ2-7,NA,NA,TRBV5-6,CASILAGAQGYEQYF,TGTGCCAGCATCCTCGCCGGGGCCCAGGGCTACGAGCAGTACTTC
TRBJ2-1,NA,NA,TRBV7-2,CASSLVVGGPYNEQFF,TGTGCCAGCAGCTTAGTCGTCGGGGGGCCATACAATGAGCAGTTCTTC
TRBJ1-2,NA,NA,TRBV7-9,CASSSGGAGYGYTF,TGTGCCAGCAGCTCGGGCGGGGCCGGTTATGGCTACACCTTC
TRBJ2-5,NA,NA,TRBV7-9,CASSYRTTQETQYF,TGTGCCAGCAGCTACCGGACAACCCAAGAGACCCAGTACTTC
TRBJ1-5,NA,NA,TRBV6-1,CASSEAARPRWSNQPQHF,TGTGCCAGCAGTGAAGCGGCCCGACCGCGATGGAGCAATCAGCCCCAGCATTTT
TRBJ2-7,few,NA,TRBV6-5,CASSYSQIDGYEQYF,TGTGCCAGCAGTTACTCGCAAATTGACGGCTACGAGCAGTACTTC
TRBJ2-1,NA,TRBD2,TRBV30,CAWSYGGNNEQFF,TGTGCCTGGAGTTACGGGGGGAACAATGAGCAGTTCTTC
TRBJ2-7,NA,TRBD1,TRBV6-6,CASSYGTGFFMEQYF,TGTGCCAGCAGTTACGGGACAGGGTTTTTCATGGAGCAGTACTTC
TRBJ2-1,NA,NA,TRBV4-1,CASSQGATGVYNEQFF,TGCGCCAGCAGCCAAGGGGCAACGGGTGTATACAATGAGCAGTTCTTC
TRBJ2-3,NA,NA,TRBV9,CASSPRHRTNTDTQYF,TGTGCCAGCAGCCCCAGACACCGGACTAACACAGATACGCAGTATTTT
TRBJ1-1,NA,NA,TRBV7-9,CASSFAPEAFF,TGTGCCAGCAGCTTCGCACCTGAAGCTTTCTTT
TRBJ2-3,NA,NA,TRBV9,CASSPGTPDPSGAQYF,TGTGCCAGCAGCCCCGGGACTCCCGACCCCAGTGGGGCGCAGTATTTT
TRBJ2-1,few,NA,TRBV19,CASATGEFVRGEQFF,TGTGCCAGTGCGACGGGGGAGTTTGTGCGGGGAGAGCAGTTCTTC
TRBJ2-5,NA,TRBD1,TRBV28,CASSLGQVGETQYF,TGTGCCAGCAGTTTGGGACAGGTTGGGGAGACCCAGTACTTC
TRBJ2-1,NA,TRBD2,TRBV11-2,CASSPSRTRKSDEQFF,TGTGCCAGCAGCCCCTCTCGGACTAGAAAAAGCGATGAGCAGTTCTTC
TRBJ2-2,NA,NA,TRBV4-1,CASSPLLLEKGTGELFF,TGCGCCAGCAGCCCCCTTTTGCTAGAAAAGGGCACCGGGGAGCTGTTTTTT